Presented here are 27 T cell receptor beta chains from one specimen sequenced in a study of shared clonotypes between healthy human individuals (dated by TCRdb to about 2020). For the CD8 naive samples, CD45RO-negative cells were positively selected for CCR7, yielding a CD45RA+CCR7+ population from which TemRA cells were excluded. The library was prepared using the immunoSEQ multiplex PCR assay. TCRdb provides this immuneACCESS table in a form limited to in-frame rearrangements. Some clones are lacking; in checked studies, under half of them reflect an unresolved V gene, and why the rest are absent is not known. The sample table records about 2.1 million clones; 93% of these occur just once. Jointly, the top ten make up around 1.8% of the sample. Sequencing was done on a sample of naive CD8+ T cells from PBMCs. The sample's cell subset or site label, in plain terms: CD45RA+CCR7+. The receptors here all came from a man younger than 30 in good health. Some clones in this sample may be carry-over from other donors' samples.

The gene calls are TRBV4-1 and TRBJ2-2; 9 bases fit TRBD2. The ends lost 2 bases at V and 6 bases at J; junction bases unmatched: 7. CDR1 is MGHRA, CDR2 YSYEKL, per germline. This CDR3 is 16 amino acids long. As DNA, the CDR3 is TGCGCCAGCAGCCAAAGTAGGCCTAGCGGGGCCGGGGAGCTGTTTTTT. This translates into CASSQSRPSGAGELFF.

The chain is built from TRBV7-2 and TRBJ2-5; 7 bases are shared with TRBD1. The V segment lost 5 bases and the J segment 4 bases; nucleotides outside the gene matches: 4. Germline V gives CDR1 SGHTA, CDR2 FQGNSA. This CDR3 has 13 amino acids. The CDR3 loop is CASSTHRGETQYF. The CDR3, as DNA: TGTGCCAGCAGCACCCACAGGGGAGAGACCCAGTACTTC.

This CDR3 reads CASSWGGGSDEQYF. CDR3 nucleotide sequence: TGTGCCAGCAGTTGGGGGGGCGGGAGCGACGAGCAGTACTTC. The chain uses TRBV6-5 and TRBJ2-7; D possibly corresponds to TRBD2 (7 bases). CDR3 length equals 14 residues. V gave up 4 bases and J gave up 5 bases, with 15 bases separating them. Per germline, CDR1 MNHEY and CDR2 SVGAGI.

The CDR3 here is CASSTRQGKDLNQPQHF. The CDR3 DNA reads TGTGCCAGTAGTACCCGACAGGGGAAGGACCTAAATCAGCCCCAGCATTTT. The chain joins TRBV19 to TRBJ1-5; 8 bases fit TRBD1. Germline V CDR1 and CDR2: LNHDA, SQIVND (reference sequence). Trimming removed 4 bases from V and 4 bases from J; junction bases left unmatched: 12. This CDR3 has 17 residues. The complete variable domain, with remaining parts taken from reference TRBV19 and TRBJ1-5, reads DGGITQSPKYLFRKEGQNVTLSCEQNLNHDAMYWYRQDPGQGLRLIYYSQIVNDFQKGDIAEGYSVSREKKESFPLTVTSAQKNPTAFYLCASSTRQGKDLNQPQHFGDGTRLSIL.

V and J are TRBV2 and TRBJ2-1; 13 bases are shared with TRBD2. Unmatched junction bases numbered 10, after V lost 9 bases and J lost 8 bases. The CDR3 is 15 amino acids. Germline CDR1 and CDR2: SNHLY and FYNNEI. The CDR3 protein is CASQRQTSGGYEQFF. The CDR3 nucleotides are TGTGCCAGTCAGAGACAGACTAGCGGGGGGTATGAGCAGTTCTTC.

The V gene is TRBV7-2, the J gene TRBJ2-7; D may be TRBD1 or TRBD2 (5 bases each). The CDR3 is 16 amino acids. Per germline, CDR1 SGHTA and CDR2 FQGNSA. Trimming took 1 base from V and 0 from J, leaving 13 bases between them. The CDR3 spells CASSLERGVSSYEQYF. As DNA, the CDR3 is TGTGCCAGCAGCTTAGAGAGGGGAGTGAGCTCCTACGAGCAGTACTTC. Full variable domain (rest looked up from reference TRBV7-2 and TRBJ2-7): GAGVSQSPSNKVTEKGKDVELRCDPISGHTALYWYRQSLGQGLEFLIYFQGNSAPDKSGLPSDRFSAERTGGSVSTLTIQRTQQEDSAVYLCASSLERGVSSYEQYFGPGTRLTVT.

The chain couples TRBV25-1 to TRBJ1-3; D may be TRBD1 (5 bases). CDR1 is MGHDK and CDR2 is SYGVNS in the germline V gene. V lost 5 bases, J lost 3 bases, and 14 bases lay in between. This CDR3 comprises 15 residues. The CDR3 DNA follows: TGTGCCAGCAGTCACAGAGACAGCGTTGGAAACACCATATATTTT. Residues: CASSHRDSVGNTIYF.

The chain has TRBV28 and TRBJ2-5; no clear D gene. Germline values: CDR1 MDHEN, CDR2 SYDVKM. Trimming removed 9 bases from V and 2 bases from J, with 10 bases in between. The CDR3 extends over 12 amino acids. The CDR3 sequence is CASKGEQETQYF. CDR3 DNA sequence: TGTGCCAGTAAGGGCGAGCAAGAGACCCAGTACTTC.

For this clone: The sample contains more than one DNA sequence encoding this CDR3. The chain carries TRBV7-2 and TRBJ2-7, with TRBD1 matching 9 bases. Germline V gene sequence: CDR1 SGHTA, CDR2 FQGNSA. Trimming cost V 3 bases and J 2 bases; bases outside gene matches: 2. The length of the CDR3 is 14 residues. The CDR3 is CASSFRDRAYEQYF. In DNA form, the CDR3 reads TGTGCCAGCAGCTTCCGGGACAGGGCCTACGAGCAGTACTTC.

The chain couples TRBV7-9 to TRBJ2-7; the match to TRBD2 covers 8 bases. From germline, CDR1 is SEHNR and CDR2 FQNEAQ (reference sequence). Trimming took 7 bases from V and 0 from J; bases not matched to a gene: 8. CDR3 length: 15 amino acids. The CDR3 region is CASNAGGLSSYEQYF. The CDR3 DNA is TGTGCCAGCAACGCGGGAGGCCTGAGCTCCTACGAGCAGTACTTC.

V is TRBV4-1 and J is TRBJ2-3, with TRBD1 matching over 10 bases. The trim removed 3 bases at V and 2 bases at J, leaving 2 bases unmatched. This CDR3 has 15 residues. Germline assignment: CDR1 MGHRA and CDR2 YSYEKL. CDR3 sequence: CASSHGTGATDTQYF. In DNA, the CDR3 is TGCGCCAGCAGCCACGGGACAGGGGCCACAGATACGCAGTATTTT.

A remark on this clone: The identical CDR3 is also encoded by other nucleotide sequences in the sample. J is TRBJ1-5 and V is TRBV6-1; tentative D call: TRBD1 (6 bases). Between the trimmed V and J ends, which lost 9 bases and 9 bases, there was a span of 24 bases. The CDR3 is 15 residues long. The V gene's germline CDR1 is MNHNS and CDR2 SASEGT. This CDR3 is CASTAVRGHIVPQHF. CDR3 bases: TGTGCCAGTACGGCGGTTAGGGGACATATTGTGCCCCAGCATTTT.

The chain carries TRBV6-1 and TRBJ2-2; D might be TRBD2 (5 bases). V dropped 10 bases and J dropped 6 bases, with 18 bases sitting between them. The CDR3 has 14 residues. Germline V gene data show CDR1 as MNHNS and CDR2 as SASEGT. CDR3 sequence (DNA): TGTGCCACTCGGACTTCCTTCCTTTCCGGGGAGCTGTTTTTT. It yields the protein CATRTSFLSGELFF.

The rearrangement joins TRBV28 to TRBJ2-3, with D perhaps TRBD2 (7 bases). The ends were cut back, 5 bases at V and 10 bases at J, with 13 bases in the middle. CDR1 and CDR2 (germline): MDHEN, SYDVKM. The CDR3 is 12 residues long. The CDR3 sequence is CASSRGGISQYF. The CDR3 nucleotides are TGTGCCAGCAGTAGGGGGGGGATTTCGCAGTATTTT. Variable domain in full (rest from reference TRBV28 and TRBJ2-3): DVKVTQSSRYLVKRTGEKVFLECVQDMDHENMFWYRQDPGLGLRLIYFSYDVKMKEKGDIPEGYSVSREKKERFSLILESASTNQTSMYLCASSRGGISQYFGPGTRLTVL.

To note about this clone: Other DNA sequences within the sample encode an identical CDR3. The genes are TRBV19 and TRBJ2-7, with TRBD1 identical over 8 bases. Trimming at V came to 6 bases and at J to 0 bases, leaving 4 bases not matched to a gene. The CDR3 spans 14 residues. CDR1 is LNHDA and CDR2 is SQIVND in the germline V gene (reference sequence). The CDR3 reads CASSAGQGSYEQYF. Written as DNA, the CDR3 is TGTGCCAGTAGCGCAGGACAGGGCTCCTACGAGCAGTACTTC.

The V gene is TRBV21-1, the J gene TRBJ1-3. TRBV21-1 is labeled a pseudogene. CDR3 length equals 16 residues. CDR3 in DNA: TGTGCCAGCAGCGACCTTACCGGGACTGAGGCAAACACCATATATTTT. Residues: CASSDLTGTEANTIYF.

The chain recombines TRBV4-2 with TRBJ2-1; TRBD2 matches at 8 bases. The germline gives CDR1 LGHNA, CDR2 YNFKEQ. The CDR3 is made up of 15 amino acids. J gave up 10 bases and V 1 base, and 9 bases lay outside the gene matches. In DNA form, the CDR3 reads TGTGCCAGCAGCCAAGCGGGACTAGGGCCTACAGAGCAGTTCTTC. Amino acids: CASSQAGLGPTEQFF.

V and J are TRBV7-9 and TRBJ2-7; 8 bases are shared with TRBD1. The CDR3 sequence is 14 residues long. Per germline, CDR1 SEHNR and CDR2 FQNEAQ (reference sequence). V gave up 2 bases and J gave up 4 bases; unmatched junction bases: 4. The CDR3 sequence: CASSLIRDRYEQYF. CDR3 DNA: TGTGCCAGCAGCTTAATCCGGGACAGGTACGAGCAGTACTTC.

This sequence joins TRBV4-1 and TRBJ1-3, with a tentative D call TRBD1 (5 bases). CDR1 and CDR2 (germline): MGHRA, YSYEKL. Trimming shortened V by 0 bases and J by 6 bases, and 12 bases separated the two germline ends. CDR3 size: 15 residues. The chain's CDR3 is CASSQDRGRVNTIYF. In DNA, the CDR3 is TGCGCCAGCAGCCAAGATCGGGGGAGGGTAAACACCATATATTTT.

The chain combines TRBV7-2 with TRBJ1-1; no definite D call. CDR1 and CDR2 (germline): SGHTA, FQGNSA. V was trimmed by 1 base and J by 7 bases, leaving 10 bases between them. The CDR3 spans 13 residues. For the CDR3, the DNA is TGTGCCAGCAGCTTAGGTTCCAGCAATGAAGCTTTCTTT. Residues: CASSLGSSNEAFF.

The rearrangement uses TRBV6-6 and TRBJ1-5; 7 bases fit TRBD1. The CDR3 spans 15 residues. Germline CDR1 MNHNY, CDR2 SVGAGI (reference sequence). V lost 7 bases and J lost 7; bases outside the gene matches: 13. CDR3 sequence reads: CASTSEGGGRQPQHF. As DNA, the CDR3 is TGTGCCAGCACCTCCGAAGGAGGGGGCAGGCAGCCCCAGCATTTT.

The chain has TRBV7-8 and TRBJ2-1, with 13 bases that match TRBD2. V was pared by 5 bases and J by 8 bases, with 6 bases of the junction left unmatched. CDR3 size: 15 residues. Germline V CDR1 and CDR2: SGHVS, FQNEAQ. The CDR3 region has the DNA TGTGCCAGCAGCGCGACTAGCGGGAGGCACCATGAGCAGTTCTTC. Encoded protein: CASSATSGRHHEQFF.

J is TRBJ2-5 and V is TRBV7-9; no clear D gene. The CDR3 contains 14 residues. V was cut by 1 base and J by 5 bases, with 11 bases left in between. Per germline, CDR1 SEHNR and CDR2 FQNEAQ (reference sequence). CDR3 DNA: TGTGCCAGCAGCTTAGTGGAATCAGAGGAGACCCAGTACTTC. Translation gives CASSLVESEETQYF. Supplemented by reference TRBV7-9 and TRBJ2-5, the full variable domain reads DTGVSQNPRHKITKRGQNVTFRCDPISEHNRLYWYRQTLGQGPEFLTYFQNEAQLEKSRLLSDRFSAERPKGSFSTLEIQRTEQGDSAMYLCASSLVESEETQYFGPGTRLLVL.

J is TRBJ2-5 and V is TRBV27, with 7 bases lining up with TRBD1. The CDR3 consists of 16 residues. CDR1 MNHEY and CDR2 SMNVEV come from the germline V gene (reference sequence). The J segment lost 4 bases and the V segment lost 6 bases, leaving 14 bases of the junction unmatched. As DNA, the CDR3 is TGTGCCAGCAGCCCCGCTGACAGGGTGTTCGGAGAGACCCAGTACTTC. Residues: CASSPADRVFGETQYF.

This clone has a single count. The V and J genes are TRBV5-1 and TRBJ1-1, with TRBD1 matching over 7 bases. The ends lost 4 bases at V and 1 base at J; junction bases unmatched: 7. Looked up from germline, CDR1 is SGHRS and CDR2 is YFSETQ. This CDR3 contains 15 residues. The DNA for the CDR3 is TGCGCCAGCAGCGGACGGACAGGCTGGAACACTGAAGCTTTCTTT. It is translated as CASSGRTGWNTEAFF.

The V gene is TRBV28, the J gene TRBJ2-1; 7 nucleotides align to TRBD1. The V and J ends lost 10 bases and 7 bases, in that order; junction bases with no gene match: 4. CDR1 is MDHEN, CDR2 SYDVKM, per germline. The CDR3 has 11 residues. In DNA, the CDR3 is TGTGCCACGGACAGGCAGAATGAGCAGTTCTTC. This sequence encodes CATDRQNEQFF.

V usage is TRBV10-3 and J usage is TRBJ1-3; D gene ambiguous. Germline CDR1 reads ENHRY; CDR2 reads SYGVKD. The V end was cut by 0 bases, the J end by 1 base, with 13 bases between. The CDR3 is made up of 17 amino acids. CDR3 coding DNA: TGTGCCATCAGTGAGTCGGCGTTAGAGGTGTCTGGAAACACCATATATTTT. It codes for CAISESALEVSGNTIYF.